These 21 T cell receptor beta chains came from one sample sequenced in a study of cytomegalovirus exposure and HLA in healthy donors. PCR involved 60 Vbeta and 13 Jbeta primers. Clones were sequenced by immunoSEQ multiplex PCR, and TCRdb holds only the in-frame ones, with some missing. The table lists 180,000 or so clones, 70% to 90% of them singletons. Sample: PBMCs. The receptors originated from a man between 18 and 29 years old in good health and CMV-seropositive.

The chain uses TRBV4-3 and TRBJ2-3, with D maybe TRBD1 (6 bases). Trimming removed 0 bases at V and 5 bases at J, with 15 bases between. Germline V gene data show CDR1 as LGHNA and CDR2 as YSLEER. This CDR3 contains 16 residues. The CDR3 spells CASSQERAGDGDTQYF. Written as DNA, the CDR3 is TGCGCCAGCAGCCAAGAGCGGGCAGGGGATGGAGATACGCAGTATTTT.

Concerning this clone itself: At one end the junction does not follow the germline gene, possibly because of a read error. The rearrangement joins TRBV4-3 to TRBJ2-7; 7 bases agree with TRBD2. Per germline, CDR1 LGHNA and CDR2 YSLEER. The CDR3 sequence is 17 residues long. Here the CDR3 DNA reads TGCGCCAGCAGCCAAGCGTTTCGAGCGGGGAAGCCCTACGAGCAGCACTTC. It specifies CASSQAFRAGKPYEQHF.

This clone occurred once. The chain is built from TRBV14 and TRBJ1-3, with D possibly TRBD1 on 6 matching bases. The germline V and J ends were trimmed by 6 bases and 7 bases, with 19 bases remaining between them. The CDR3 consists of 15 residues. The germline CDR1 and CDR2 sequences are SGHDN and FVKESK. In DNA form, the CDR3 reads TGTGCCAGCAGGCCCCGGGACATGTTGGACAACACCATATATTTT. It encodes CASRPRDMLDNTIYF.

The J gene is TRBJ1-5, the V gene TRBV27; D is perhaps TRBD1 (6 bases). CDR3 length: 16 residues. Germline V CDR1 and CDR2: MNHEY, SMNVEV (reference sequence). Trimming removed 3 bases at V and 5 bases at J, with 17 bases between. CDR3: CASSFLGALRDQPQHF. The CDR3 DNA reads TGTGCCAGCAGTTTTCTGGGGGCCCTACGGGATCAGCCCCAGCATTTT.

V is TRBV18 and J is TRBJ2-7; a possible D gene is TRBD2 (6 bases). The CDR3 spans 14 residues. Germline CDR1 and CDR2: KGHSH and LQKENI. Trimming cost V 3 bases and J 1 base, with 10 bases left between them. CDR3 coding DNA: TGTGCCAGCTCACCGGGGCGGGGTTCCTACGAGCAGTACTTC. Its translation: CASSPGRGSYEQYF.

The chain employs TRBV2 and TRBJ2-7; possible D gene TRBD2, 6 bases. The germline CDR1 and CDR2 sequences are SNHLY and FYNNEI. Trimming cost V 6 bases and J 3 bases, with 9 bases left between them. CDR3 length: 12 amino acids. The CDR3 is CASRGDFYEQYF. In nucleotides, the CDR3 is TGTGCCAGCAGGGGGGACTTCTACGAGCAGTACTTC.

The CDR3 loop reads CASSEDRGRTDTQYF. As DNA, the CDR3 is TGTGCCAGCAGCGAAGACAGGGGGCGCACAGATACGCAGTATTTT. V gene TRBV7-3 combines with J gene TRBJ2-3, with TRBD1 matching 10 bases. V gave up 5 bases and J gave up 1 base; unmatched junction bases: 3. This CDR3 has 15 amino acids. Germline loops: CDR1 SGHTA, CDR2 FQGTGA.

Regarding this clone: Relative to the germline gene, one junction end is altered; a read error may explain this. This chain joins TRBV6-6 and TRBJ1-1; TRBD1 is a possible D gene (5 bases). The germline gives CDR1 MNHNY, CDR2 SVGAGI (reference sequence). CDR3 length equals 13 residues. In nucleotides, the CDR3 is TGTGCCAGCAGTTACCAGGGCCCAAACGGAATTGTTTTT. It codes for CASSYQGPNGIVF.

The chain is built from TRBV18 and TRBJ1-1; 8 bases are shared with TRBD1. The CDR3 has 14 amino acids. Trimming cost V 4 bases and J 4 bases; bases outside gene matches: 5. Germline V gives CDR1 KGHSH, CDR2 LQKENI. The CDR3 nucleotides are TGTGCCAGCTCACTCGGACAGGGACGCACTGAAGCTTTCTTT. It codes for CASSLGQGRTEAFF.

V and J are TRBV18 and TRBJ1-2; D perhaps matches TRBD1 (5 bases). V was pared by 3 bases and J by 9 bases, with 14 bases between. This CDR3 spans 13 amino acids. Germline CDR1 and CDR2: KGHSH and LQKENI. This chain's CDR3 is CASSPETVPSYTF. CDR3 DNA sequence: TGTGCCAGCTCACCTGAGACAGTACCAAGCTACACCTTC.

Written as DNA, the CDR3 is TGTGCCAGCAGAGCTCAGGGGGCAAATCAGCCCCAGCATTTT. Its protein product is CASRAQGANQPQHF. This chain joins TRBV6-6 and TRBJ1-5; 8 bases line up with TRBD1. Looked up from germline, CDR1 is MNHNY and CDR2 is SVGAGI (reference sequence). The length of the CDR3 is 14 residues. The V gene end was trimmed by 6 bases and the J gene end by 4 bases; junction bases not matched to a gene: 5.

This clone was seen only a few times. The gene calls are TRBV2 and TRBJ1-2; 9 nucleotides agree with TRBD1. J was trimmed by 7 bases and V by 7 bases; bases with no gene match: 10. The CDR3 is 14 residues long. In germline, CDR1 is SNHLY, CDR2 FYNNEI. For the CDR3, the DNA is TGTGCCAGCAATCCTCAGACAGGGGGTGGTGGCTACACCTTC. It codes for CASNPQTGGGGYTF.

The rearrangement links TRBV11-2 to TRBJ1-6, with TRBD1 matching 10 bases. V lost 5 bases and J lost 4; bases outside the gene matches: 8. The CDR3 spans 17 residues. Germline V CDR1 and CDR2: SGHAT, FQNNGV. Here the CDR3 reads CASSTGQGGAYNSPLHF. The CDR3 DNA reads as TGTGCCAGCAGCACCGGACAGGGGGGAGCTTATAATTCACCCCTCCACTTT.

The DNA for the CDR3 is TGTGCCAGCAGTGAAGGTCCAGGAACTAACTATGGCTACACCTTC. Translating it yields CASSEGPGTNYGYTF. The V gene is TRBV6-1, the J gene TRBJ1-2; no reliable D call. The CDR3 spans 15 residues. V lost 1 base and J lost 0, with 9 bases in between. Germline V gives CDR1 MNHNS, CDR2 SASEGT.

J is TRBJ2-5 and V is TRBV9; possible D gene TRBD1, 6 bases. Germline values: CDR1 SGDLS, CDR2 YYNGEE. With 0 bases removed from V and 4 bases from J, the gap between germline ends came to 13 bases. There are 15 residues in the CDR3. CDR3: CASSVDEGVRETQYF. For the CDR3, the DNA is TGTGCCAGCAGCGTAGATGAGGGGGTGAGAGAGACCCAGTACTTC.

The chain recombines TRBV4-3 with TRBJ2-7, with 11 bases fitting TRBD2. The CDR3 has 16 residues. Trimming took 1 base from V and 3 from J; bases not matched to a gene: 5. Germline CDR1 is LGHNA and CDR2 is YSLEER. CDR3 sequence (DNA): TGCGCCAGCAGCCAAGGGACTAGCGGGTCCCTCTACGAGCAGTACTTC. It encodes CASSQGTSGSLYEQYF.

The DNA for the CDR3 is TGTGCCAGCTCACAAACAGGGAACCAGTACTTC. Amino acids: CASSQTGNQYF. The chain couples TRBV18 to TRBJ2-5, with TRBD1 as a possible D gene (6 bases). V lost 4 bases, J lost 10 bases, and 10 bases lay in between. The length of the CDR3 is 11 residues. In germline, CDR1 is KGHSH, CDR2 LQKENI.

This clone was observed a few times. CDR3 DNA: TGTGGAGCCCGGGATACTGTGGTAGACACTGAAGCTTTCTTT. Translating gives CGARDTVVDTEAFF. This chain connects TRBV28 to TRBJ1-1; D not resolved. The CDR3 loop spans 14 amino acids. Germline V gene sequence: CDR1 MDHEN, CDR2 SYDVKM.

This clone was recorded once. The chain joins TRBV30 to TRBJ2-7, with TRBD2 matching 11 bases. Germline CDR1 GTSNPN, CDR2 SVGIG (reference sequence). V trimming: 0 bases; J trimming: 0 bases; junction bases outside the gene matches: 13. The CDR3 contains 19 residues. This CDR3 is CAWSVIASGGSTYSYEQYF. Written as DNA, the CDR3 is TGTGCCTGGAGTGTAATCGCTAGCGGGGGGTCCACCTACTCCTACGAGCAGTACTTC.

This rearrangement joins TRBV19 to TRBJ1-5, with 9 bases aligning to TRBD1. The CDR3 has 15 residues. Germline V CDR1 and CDR2: LNHDA, SQIVND (reference sequence). V gave up 6 bases and J gave up 3 bases; unmatched junction bases: 6. CDR3 sequence: CASRGGQGNNQPQHF. The DNA for the CDR3 is TGTGCCAGTAGGGGGGGACAGGGCAACAATCAGCCCCAGCATTTT.

This chain connects TRBV19 to TRBJ1-1; 9 bases map to TRBD1. CDR3 length equals 11 residues. CDR1 LNHDA and CDR2 SQIVND come from the germline V gene (reference sequence). Germline trimming cut 10 bases from V and 7 bases from J; bases unmatched to any gene: 4. The CDR3 DNA follows: TGTGCCACTAGACAGGGGGGTGAAGCTTTCTTT. The encoded protein is CATRQGGEAFF.